A selection of T cell receptor beta chains follows, all from one sample in a study of blood T cell repertoires in COVID-19. Sequencing was performed with immunoSEQ multiplex PCR; in TCRdb, only in-frame clones are kept and a portion is missing. The sample holds nearly 200,000 clones, around four fifths seen once. The sequenced sample consisted of peripheral blood. These receptors were taken from a woman aged 70-85 years with active or convalescent COVID-19. Each CDR3 is given with its conserved first and last residue. The D gene is left open where the match is weak.

V gene: TRBV19
J gene: TRBJ2-3
D gene: TRBD2
CDR3 protein: CASKRAGGTDTQYF
CDR3 DNA: TGTGCCAGTAAGAGAGCGGGAGGAACAGATACGCAGTATTTT

V gene: TRBV4-2
J gene: TRBJ2-7
D gene: -
CDR3 protein: CASSQEGREQYF
CDR3 DNA: TGTGCCAGCAGCCAAGAGGGGCGCGAGCAGTACTTC

V gene: TRBV4-2
J gene: TRBJ2-1
D gene: -
CDR3 protein: CASSHSGSSYNEQFF
CDR3 DNA: TGTGCCAGCAGCCATAGCGGCAGCTCCTACAATGAGCAGTTCTTC

V gene: TRBV24-1
J gene: TRBJ2-7
D gene: -
CDR3 protein: CATARGAVPYEQYF
CDR3 DNA: TGTGCCACCGCACGGGGGGCCGTTCCCTACGAGCAGTACTTC

V gene: TRBV2
J gene: TRBJ2-1
D gene: -
CDR3 protein: CASSQIETSVGNEQFF
CDR3 DNA: TGTGCCAGCAGCCAAATAGAGACTAGTGTCGGCAATGAGCAGTTCTTC

V gene: TRBV5-1
J gene: TRBJ2-2
D gene: TRBD2
CDR3 protein: CASSFSGRGTGELFF
CDR3 DNA: TGCGCCAGCAGCTTTAGCGGGAGAGGAACCGGGGAGCTGTTTTTT

V gene: TRBV29-1
J gene: TRBJ1-2
D gene: -
CDR3 protein: CSVAGGTFGYTF
CDR3 DNA: TGCAGCGTTGCGGGAGGGACATTTGGCTACACCTTC

V gene: TRBV7-9
J gene: TRBJ2-7
D gene: -
CDR3 protein: CASSLLDSGQYF
CDR3 DNA: TGTGCCAGCAGCTTATTGGACTCTGGGCAGTACTTC

V gene: TRBV27
J gene: TRBJ2-1
D gene: -
CDR3 protein: CASSLRGLTRGVYNEQFF
CDR3 DNA: TGTGCCAGCAGTTTAAGGGGACTAACAAGGGGGGTCTACAATGAGCAGTTCTTC

V gene: TRBV25-1
J gene: TRBJ2-7
D gene: TRBD2
CDR3 protein: CASSDISGRGTYEQYF
CDR3 DNA: TGTGCCAGCAGTGACATTAGCGGGAGAGGGACCTACGAGCAGTACTTC

V gene: TRBV10-3
J gene: TRBJ1-5
D gene: -
CDR3 protein: CAISEAFGGGNQPQHF
CDR3 DNA: TGTGCCATCAGTGAAGCCTTCGGGGGGGGGAATCAGCCCCAGCATTTT

V gene: TRBV19
J gene: TRBJ2-7
D gene: -
CDR3 protein: CASSLDLTYEQYF
CDR3 DNA: TGTGCCAGTAGTCTTGACTTAACCTACGAGCAGTACTTC

V gene: TRBV5-1
J gene: TRBJ2-7
D gene: TRBD2
CDR3 protein: CASRTSGRAYEQYF
CDR3 DNA: TGCGCCAGCAGGACTAGCGGGAGGGCCTACGAGCAGTACTTC

V gene: TRBV28
J gene: TRBJ1-2
D gene: -
CDR3 protein: CASIPRQTIYGYTF
CDR3 DNA: TGTGCCAGCATCCCCCGACAGACCATCTATGGCTACACCTTC

V gene: TRBV28
J gene: TRBJ2-1
D gene: -
CDR3 protein: CASSFPLGESGYNEQFF
CDR3 DNA: TGTGCCAGCAGTTTCCCCCTTGGGGAGTCCGGATACAATGAGCAGTTCTTC

V gene: TRBV19
J gene: TRBJ2-7
D gene: -
CDR3 protein: CASSIAGSTGYEQYF
CDR3 DNA: TGTGCCAGTAGTATCGCAGGTTCGACCGGCTACGAGCAGTACTTC

V gene: TRBV6-1
J gene: TRBJ2-7
D gene: TRBD2
CDR3 protein: CASSEREGWNEQYF
CDR3 DNA: TGTGCCAGCAGTGAAAGGGAGGGCTGGAACGAGCAGTACTTC